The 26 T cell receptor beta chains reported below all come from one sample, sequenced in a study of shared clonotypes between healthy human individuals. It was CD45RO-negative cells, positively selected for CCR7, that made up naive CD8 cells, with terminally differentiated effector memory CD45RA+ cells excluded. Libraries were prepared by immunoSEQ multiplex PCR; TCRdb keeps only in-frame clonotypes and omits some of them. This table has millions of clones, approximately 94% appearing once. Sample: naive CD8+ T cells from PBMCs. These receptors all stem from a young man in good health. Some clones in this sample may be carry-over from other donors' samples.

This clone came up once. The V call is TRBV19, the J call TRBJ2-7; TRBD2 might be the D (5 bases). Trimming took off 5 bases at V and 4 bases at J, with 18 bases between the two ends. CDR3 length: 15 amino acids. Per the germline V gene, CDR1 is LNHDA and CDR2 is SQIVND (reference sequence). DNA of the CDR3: TGTGCCAGTAGTGCGGGTTTTCCCTACTCTTACGAGCAGTACTTC. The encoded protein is CASSAGFPYSYEQYF.

CDR3 DNA sequence: TGTGCCACCAGCCCCCGGACAGGGCTGGAAGCTTTCTTT. This sequence encodes CATSPRTGLEAFF. V gene TRBV15 combines with J gene TRBJ1-1, with 8 positions matching TRBD1. The CDR3 loop spans 13 amino acids. From germline, CDR1 is LNHNV and CDR2 YYDKDF (reference sequence). V shed 5 bases, J shed 8 bases, and the junction held 7 bases outside the gene matches.

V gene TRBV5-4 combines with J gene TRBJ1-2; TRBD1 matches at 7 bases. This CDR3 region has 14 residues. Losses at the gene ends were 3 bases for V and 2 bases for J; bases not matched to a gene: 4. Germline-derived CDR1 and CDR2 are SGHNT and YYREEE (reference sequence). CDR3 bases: TGTGCCAGCAGCTCCGGGACAGCGAACTATGGCTACACCTTC. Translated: CASSSGTANYGYTF.

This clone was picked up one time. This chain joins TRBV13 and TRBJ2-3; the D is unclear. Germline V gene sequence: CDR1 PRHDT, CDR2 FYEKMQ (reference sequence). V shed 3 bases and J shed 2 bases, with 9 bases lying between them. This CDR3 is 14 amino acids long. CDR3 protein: CASSLLVFTDTQYF. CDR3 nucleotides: TGTGCCAGCAGCTTGTTAGTTTTCACAGATACGCAGTATTTT.

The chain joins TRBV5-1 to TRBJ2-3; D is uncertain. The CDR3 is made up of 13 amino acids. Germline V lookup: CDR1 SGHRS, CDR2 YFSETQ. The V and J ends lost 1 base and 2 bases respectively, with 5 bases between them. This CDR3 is CASSLITTDTQYF. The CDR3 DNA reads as TGCGCCAGCAGCTTGATAACCACAGATACGCAGTATTTT.

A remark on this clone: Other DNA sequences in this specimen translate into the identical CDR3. The CDR3 coding sequence is TGTGCCAGCAGCTTATCCGGCCCCTACGAGCAGTACTTC. As protein: CASSLSGPYEQYF. V is TRBV7-2 and J is TRBJ2-7; D remains unclear. Trimming stripped 2 bases from V and 2 bases from J, with 7 bases between. The CDR3 runs to 13 residues. Germline V gives CDR1 SGHTA, CDR2 FQGNSA.

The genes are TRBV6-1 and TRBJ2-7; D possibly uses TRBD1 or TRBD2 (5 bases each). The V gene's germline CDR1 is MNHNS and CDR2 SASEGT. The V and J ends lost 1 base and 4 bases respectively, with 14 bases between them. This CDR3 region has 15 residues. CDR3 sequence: CASSEGGTTLYEQYF. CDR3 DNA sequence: TGTGCCAGCAGTGAAGGAGGGACCACTTTATACGAGCAGTACTTC.

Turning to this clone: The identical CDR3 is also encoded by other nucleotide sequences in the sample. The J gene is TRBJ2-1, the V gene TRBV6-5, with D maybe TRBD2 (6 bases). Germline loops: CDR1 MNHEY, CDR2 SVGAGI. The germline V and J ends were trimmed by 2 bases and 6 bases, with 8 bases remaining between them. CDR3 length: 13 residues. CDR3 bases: TGTGCCAGCAGTTACCGGCGGGGCAATGAGCAGTTCTTC. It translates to CASSYRRGNEQFF.

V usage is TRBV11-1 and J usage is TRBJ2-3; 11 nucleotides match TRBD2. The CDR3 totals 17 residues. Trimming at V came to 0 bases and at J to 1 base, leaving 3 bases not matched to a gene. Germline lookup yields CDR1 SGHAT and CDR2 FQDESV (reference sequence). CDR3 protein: CASSLAQLAGGTDTQYF. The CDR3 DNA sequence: TGTGCCAGCAGCTTAGCTCAACTAGCGGGAGGCACAGATACGCAGTATTTT.

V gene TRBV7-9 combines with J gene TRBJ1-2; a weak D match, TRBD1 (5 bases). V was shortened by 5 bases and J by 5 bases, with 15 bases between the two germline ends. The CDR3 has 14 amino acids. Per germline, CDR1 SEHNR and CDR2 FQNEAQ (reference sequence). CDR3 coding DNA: TGTGCCAGCAGCCCGAGGATCGACAGTTATGGCTACACCTTC. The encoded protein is CASSPRIDSYGYTF. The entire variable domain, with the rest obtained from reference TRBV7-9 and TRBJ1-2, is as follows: DTGVSQNPRHKITKRGQNVTFRCDPISEHNRLYWYRQTLGQGPEFLTYFQNEAQLEKSRLLSDRFSAERPKGSFSTLEIQRTEQGDSAMYLCASSPRIDSYGYTFGSGTRLTVV.

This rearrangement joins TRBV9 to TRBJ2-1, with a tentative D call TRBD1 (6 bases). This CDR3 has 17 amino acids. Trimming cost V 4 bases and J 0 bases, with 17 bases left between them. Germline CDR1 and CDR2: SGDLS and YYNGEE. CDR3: CASSPRTVASSYNEQFF. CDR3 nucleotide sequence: TGTGCCAGCAGCCCCCGGACAGTGGCGAGCTCCTACAATGAGCAGTTCTTC.

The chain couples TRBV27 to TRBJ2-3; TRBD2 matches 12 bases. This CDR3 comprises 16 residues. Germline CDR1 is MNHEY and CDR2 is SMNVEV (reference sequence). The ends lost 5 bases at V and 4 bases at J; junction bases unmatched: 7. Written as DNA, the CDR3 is TGTGCCAGCAGTCCGCGGACTAGCGGGACTCCAGATACGCAGTATTTT. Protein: CASSPRTSGTPDTQYF.

As DNA, the CDR3 is TGTGCCAGCAGTCCCATTTATGGCGCCCTCCTTTTGGATGAGCAGTTCTTC. Protein product: CASSPIYGALLLDEQFF. The V call is TRBV28, the J call TRBJ2-1; no definite D call. The CDR3 has 17 residues. V was cut by 5 bases and J by 8 bases, with 25 bases left in between. From germline, CDR1 is MDHEN and CDR2 SYDVKM.

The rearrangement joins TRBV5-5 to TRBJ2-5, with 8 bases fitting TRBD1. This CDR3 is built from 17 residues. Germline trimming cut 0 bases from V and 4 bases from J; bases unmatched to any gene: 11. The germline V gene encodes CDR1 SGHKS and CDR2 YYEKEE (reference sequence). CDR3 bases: TGTGCCAGCAGCTTGGGGGTTGCGGCAGGGGGCGCAGAGACCCAGTACTTC. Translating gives CASSLGVAAGGAETQYF. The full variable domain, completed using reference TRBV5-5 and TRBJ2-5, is DAGVTQSPTHLIKTRGQQVTLRCSPISGHKSVSWYQQVLGQGPQFIFQYYEKEERGRGNFPDRFSARQFPNYSSELNVNALLLGDSALYLCASSLGVAAGGAETQYFGPGTRLLVL.

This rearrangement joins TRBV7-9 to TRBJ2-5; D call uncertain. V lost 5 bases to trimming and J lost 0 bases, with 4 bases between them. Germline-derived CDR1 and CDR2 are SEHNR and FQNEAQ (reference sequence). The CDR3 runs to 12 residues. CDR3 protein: CASSRYQETQYF. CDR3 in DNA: TGTGCCAGCAGCCGATACCAAGAGACCCAGTACTTC.

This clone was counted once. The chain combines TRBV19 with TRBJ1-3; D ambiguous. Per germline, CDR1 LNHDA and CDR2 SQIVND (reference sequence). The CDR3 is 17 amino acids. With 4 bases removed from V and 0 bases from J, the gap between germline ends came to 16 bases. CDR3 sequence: CASSTPAGRDSGNTIYF. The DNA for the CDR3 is TGTGCCAGTAGTACCCCTGCGGGCAGAGACTCTGGAAACACCATATATTTT.

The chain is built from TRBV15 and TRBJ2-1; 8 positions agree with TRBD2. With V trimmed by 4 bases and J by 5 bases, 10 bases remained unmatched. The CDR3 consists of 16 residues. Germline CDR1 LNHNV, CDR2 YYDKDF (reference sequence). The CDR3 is CATSNMGLVFHNEQFF. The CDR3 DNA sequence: TGTGCCACCAGCAACATGGGACTAGTTTTCCACAATGAGCAGTTCTTC.

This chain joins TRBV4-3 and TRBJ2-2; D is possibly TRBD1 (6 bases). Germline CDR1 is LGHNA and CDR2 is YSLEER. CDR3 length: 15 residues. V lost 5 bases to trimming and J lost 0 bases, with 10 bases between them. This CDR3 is CASSYRATNTGELFF. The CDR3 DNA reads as TGCGCCAGCAGCTACAGGGCAACGAACACCGGGGAGCTGTTTTTT.

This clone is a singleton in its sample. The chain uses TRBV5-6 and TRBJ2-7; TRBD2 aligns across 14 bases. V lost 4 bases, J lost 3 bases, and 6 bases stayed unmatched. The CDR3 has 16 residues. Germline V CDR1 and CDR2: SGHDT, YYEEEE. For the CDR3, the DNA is TGTGCCAGCAGCGTGGGGACTAGCGGGAGCTACTACGAGCAGTACTTC. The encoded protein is CASSVGTSGSYYEQYF. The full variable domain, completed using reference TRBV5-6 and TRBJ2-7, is DAGVTQSPTHLIKTRGQQVTLRCSPKSGHDTVSWYQQALGQGPQFIFQYYEEEERQRGNFPDRFSGHQFPNYSSELNVNALLLGDSALYLCASSVGTSGSYYEQYFGPGTRLTVT.

The CDR3 bases are TGTGCCAGTAGTATGATTTCGAATGAGCAGTTCTTC. Translated: CASSMISNEQFF. The chain recombines TRBV19 with TRBJ2-1; D gene uncertain. The CDR3 runs 12 residues. V shed 3 bases and J shed 7 bases, with 7 bases lying between them. Germline CDR1 is LNHDA and CDR2 is SQIVND (reference sequence).

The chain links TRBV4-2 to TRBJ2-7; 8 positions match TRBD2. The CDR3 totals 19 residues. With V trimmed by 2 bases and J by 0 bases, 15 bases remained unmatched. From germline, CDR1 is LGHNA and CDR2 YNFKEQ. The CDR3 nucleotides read TGTGCCAGCAGCCAATTAAGTCCTGGACTAGCCTTCGGCTCCTACGAGCAGTACTTC. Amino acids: CASSQLSPGLAFGSYEQYF.

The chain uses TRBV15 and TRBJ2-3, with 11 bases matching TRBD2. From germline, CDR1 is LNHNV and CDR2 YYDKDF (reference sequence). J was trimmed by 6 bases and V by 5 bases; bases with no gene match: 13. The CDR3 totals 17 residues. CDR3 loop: CATSVMLAGGIMDTQYF. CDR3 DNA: TGTGCCACCAGCGTGATGCTAGCGGGAGGCATAATGGATACGCAGTATTTT.

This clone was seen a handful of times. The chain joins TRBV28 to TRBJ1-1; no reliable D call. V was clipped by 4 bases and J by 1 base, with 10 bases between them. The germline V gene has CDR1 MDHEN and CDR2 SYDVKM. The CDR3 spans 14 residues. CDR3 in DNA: TGTGCCAGCAGTTCCCTCCCCACGAACACTGAAGCTTTCTTT. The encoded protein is CASSSLPTNTEAFF.

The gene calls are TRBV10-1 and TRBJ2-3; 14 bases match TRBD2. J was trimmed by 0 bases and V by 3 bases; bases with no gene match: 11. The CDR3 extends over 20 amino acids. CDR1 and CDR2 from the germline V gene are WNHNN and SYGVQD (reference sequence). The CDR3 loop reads CASSDGLGTSGSPSTDTQYF. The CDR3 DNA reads TGCGCCAGCAGTGATGGGCTGGGGACTAGCGGGAGTCCCAGCACAGATACGCAGTATTTT.

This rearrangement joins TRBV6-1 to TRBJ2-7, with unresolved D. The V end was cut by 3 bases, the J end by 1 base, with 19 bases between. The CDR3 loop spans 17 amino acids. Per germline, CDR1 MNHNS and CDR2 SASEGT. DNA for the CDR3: TGTGCCAGCAGTGACGTAGGGTATATTTATACGTCCTACGAGCAGTACTTC. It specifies CASSDVGYIYTSYEQYF.

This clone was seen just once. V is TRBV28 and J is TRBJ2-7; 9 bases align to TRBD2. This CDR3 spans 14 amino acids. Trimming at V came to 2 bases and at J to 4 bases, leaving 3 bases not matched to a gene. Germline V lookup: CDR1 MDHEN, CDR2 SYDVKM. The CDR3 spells CASSLAGGEYEQYF. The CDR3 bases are TGTGCCAGCAGTTTAGCGGGAGGGGAGTACGAGCAGTACTTC.